Listed below are T cell receptor beta chains from one sample, sequenced in a study of CD8+ T cells in alopecia areata. The assay was immunoSEQ multiplex PCR, and TCRdb's table has in-frame clones only and misses some. Of roughly 120,000 clones listed, about 61% are singletons. The specimen comprised CD8+ T cells sorted from blood, sampled at week 4, from a patient treated with tofacitinib. The receptors stem from a human donor with alopecia areata. Both conserved end residues are part of each CDR3. Each record gives: D gene, clone size, J gene, V gene, CDR3 DNA, CDR3 protein. A D gene is named only where the DNA matches it firmly. Not all rows give a size; the values are once, few, many and, for expanded clones, a class.

>TRBD2|NA|TRBJ2-1|TRBV29-1
TGCAGCGTTGAAGGCCTAGCGGGGGGTGGAACCTACAATGAGCAGTTCTTC
CSVEGLAGGGTYNEQFF
>NA|NA|TRBJ2-2|TRBV6-6
TGTGCCAGCGGTGCCACCGGGGAGCTGTTTTTT
CASGATGELFF
>NA|NA|TRBJ2-5|TRBV5-6
TGTGCCAGCAGGAATAGGGGTGGGCAAGAGACCCAGTACTTC
CASRNRGGQETQYF
>NA|NA|TRBJ2-2|TRBV29-1
TGCAGCGTTGAAGTTGCAGGGAGTGTAGCCACCGGGGAGCTGTTTTTT
CSVEVAGSVATGELFF
>NA|NA|TRBJ2-7|TRBV15
TGTGCCACCAGCAGAGATCGGGCGAGGGAGCAGTACTTC
CATSRDRAREQYF
>TRBD1|NA|TRBJ1-2|TRBV2
TGTGCCAGGAGGACAGGGAACCGCTACACCTTC
CARRTGNRYTF
>NA|few|TRBJ2-7|TRBV5-4
TGTGCCAGCAGCTTGGAGGGTCGGGGGTACGAGCAGTACTTC
CASSLEGRGYEQYF
>TRBD2|NA|TRBJ2-3|TRBV6-1
TGTGCCAGCAGTGACGATAGCGGGGGGCTAACAGATACGCAGTATTTT
CASSDDSGGLTDTQYF
>NA|NA|TRBJ2-7|TRBV27
TGTGCCAGCAGCCTGGTCGGGGATTACGAGCAGTACTTC
CASSLVGDYEQYF
>NA|NA|TRBJ2-5|TRBV29-1
TGCAGCGTTGAAGAGAGGGCAGGAATTCAAGAGACCCAGTACTTC
CSVEERAGIQETQYF
>NA|NA|TRBJ2-5|TRBV30
TGTGCCTGGAGTGTAGGCGAGGAGACCCAGTACTTC
CAWSVGEETQYF
>TRBD2|few|TRBJ2-5|TRBV11-2
TGTGCCAGCAGTCGGGTAACTAGCGGAGAACAAGAGACCCAGTACTTC
CASSRVTSGEQETQYF
>NA|NA|TRBJ2-1|TRBV29-1
TGCAGCGTTGAGGCAGGGTTGGGGTCTGAGCAGTTCTTC
CSVEAGLGSEQFF
>NA|NA|TRBJ2-1|TRBV29-1
TGCAGCGTTGAAGATTGGACAGTGGGTCCCAATGAGCAGTTCTTC
CSVEDWTVGPNEQFF
>NA|few|TRBJ2-7|TRBV30
TGTGCCTGGAGCGGGCCCGGCAACGAGCAGTACTTC
CAWSGPGNEQYF
>NA|few|TRBJ2-2|TRBV29-1
TGCAGCGTTGAAGATCCGCACAGGCAAACGAACACCGGGGAGCTGTTTTTT
CSVEDPHRQTNTGELFF